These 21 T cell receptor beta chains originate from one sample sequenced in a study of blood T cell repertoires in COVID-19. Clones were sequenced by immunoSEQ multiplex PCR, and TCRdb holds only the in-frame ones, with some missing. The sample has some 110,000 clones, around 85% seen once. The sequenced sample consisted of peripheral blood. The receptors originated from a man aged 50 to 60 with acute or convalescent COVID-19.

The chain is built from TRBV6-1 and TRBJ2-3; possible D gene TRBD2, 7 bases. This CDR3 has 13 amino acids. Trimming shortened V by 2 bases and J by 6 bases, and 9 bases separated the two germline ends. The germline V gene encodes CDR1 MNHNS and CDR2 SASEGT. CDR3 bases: TGTGCCAGCAGTGAACGCGGGGGCGATACGCAGTATTTT. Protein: CASSERGGDTQYF.

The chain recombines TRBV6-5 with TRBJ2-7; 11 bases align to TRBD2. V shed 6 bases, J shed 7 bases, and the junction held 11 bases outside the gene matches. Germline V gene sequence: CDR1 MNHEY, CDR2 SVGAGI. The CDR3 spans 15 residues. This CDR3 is CASRPGLAVIREQYF. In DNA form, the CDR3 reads TGTGCCAGCAGACCGGGACTAGCGGTAATCCGGGAGCAGTACTTC.

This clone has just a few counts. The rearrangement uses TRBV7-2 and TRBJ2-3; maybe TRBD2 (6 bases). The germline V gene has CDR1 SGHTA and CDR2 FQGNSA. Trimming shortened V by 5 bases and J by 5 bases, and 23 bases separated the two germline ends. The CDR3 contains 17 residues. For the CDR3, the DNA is TGTGCCAGCAGCACCCCTCTTCGGGGGAATTTGGGAGATACGCAGTATTTT. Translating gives CASSTPLRGNLGDTQYF. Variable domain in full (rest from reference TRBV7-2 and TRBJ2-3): GAGVSQSPSNKVTEKGKDVELRCDPISGHTALYWYRQSLGQGLEFLIYFQGNSAPDKSGLPSDRFSAERTGGSVSTLTIQRTQQEDSAVYLCASSTPLRGNLGDTQYFGPGTRLTVL.

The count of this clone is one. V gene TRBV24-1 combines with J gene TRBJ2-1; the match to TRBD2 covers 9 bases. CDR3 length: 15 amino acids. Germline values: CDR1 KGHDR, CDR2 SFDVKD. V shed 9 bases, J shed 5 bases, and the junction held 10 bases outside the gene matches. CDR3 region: CATSRTSDKNNEQFF. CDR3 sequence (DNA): TGTGCCACCTCCCGGACTAGCGACAAAAACAATGAGCAGTTCTTC.

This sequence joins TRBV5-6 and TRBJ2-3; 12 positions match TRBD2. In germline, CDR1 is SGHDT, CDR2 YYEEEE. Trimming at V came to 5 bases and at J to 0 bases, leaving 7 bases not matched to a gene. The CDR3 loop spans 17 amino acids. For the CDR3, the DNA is TGTGCCAGCAGTTTTTCCGGGACTAGCGGGAGCACAGATACGCAGTATTTT. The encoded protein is CASSFSGTSGSTDTQYF.

The CDR3 DNA sequence: TGTGCCATCAGCGGGACTACTAGAGAGACCCAGTACTTC. It is translated as CAISGTTRETQYF. The J gene is TRBJ2-5, the V gene TRBV10-3; 7 positions agree with TRBD2. The length of the CDR3 is 13 residues. CDR1 is ENHRY, CDR2 SYGVKD, per germline. Trimming took 6 bases from V and 4 from J; bases not matched to a gene: 5.

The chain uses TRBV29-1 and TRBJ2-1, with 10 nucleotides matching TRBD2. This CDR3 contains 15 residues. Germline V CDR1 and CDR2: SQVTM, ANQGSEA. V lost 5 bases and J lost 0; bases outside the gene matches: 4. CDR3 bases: TGCAGCGTTATGAGACTAGCGGGCTCCTACAATGAGCAGTTCTTC. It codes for CSVMRLAGSYNEQFF.

CDR3 residues: CASSRTTDTQYF. As DNA, the CDR3 is TGTGCCAGCAGTCGGACAACAGATACGCAGTATTTT. The rearrangement links TRBV2 to TRBJ2-3; TRBD1 might be the D (5 bases). The V end lost 5 bases, the J end lost 3 bases, and 6 bases lay between the germline ends. The CDR3 totals 12 residues. Germline CDR1 and CDR2: SNHLY and FYNNEI. Full variable domain (outside the CDR3, taken from reference TRBV2 and TRBJ2-3): EPEVTQTPSHQVTQMGQEVILRCVPISNHLYFYWYRQILGQKVEFLVSFYNNEISEKSEIFDDQFSVERPDGSNFTLKIRSTKLEDSAMYFCASSRTTDTQYFGPGTRLTVL.

As DNA, the CDR3 is TGTGCCAGCAGCTTAGATCACCAGGGGAGACAGCCCCAGCATTTT. Translated, it gives CASSLDHQGRQPQHF. The chain combines TRBV11-2 with TRBJ1-5; TRBD1 might be the D (6 bases). V dropped 0 bases and J dropped 7 bases, with 13 bases sitting between them. The CDR3 totals 15 residues. Germline assignment: CDR1 SGHAT and CDR2 FQNNGV.

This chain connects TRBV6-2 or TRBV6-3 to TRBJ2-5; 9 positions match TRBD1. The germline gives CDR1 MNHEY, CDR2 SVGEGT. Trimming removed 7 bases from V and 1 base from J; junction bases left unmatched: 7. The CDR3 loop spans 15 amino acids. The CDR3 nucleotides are TGTGCCAGCACCCCGGGACAGGGAGTCCAAGAGACCCAGTACTTC. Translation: CASTPGQGVQETQYF.

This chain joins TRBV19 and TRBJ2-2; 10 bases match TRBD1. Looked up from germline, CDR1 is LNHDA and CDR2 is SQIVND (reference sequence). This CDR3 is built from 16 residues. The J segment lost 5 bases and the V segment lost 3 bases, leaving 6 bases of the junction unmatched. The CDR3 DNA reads TGTGCCAGTAGTATCCCCCGGGACAGGGGAACCGGGGAGCTGTTTTTT. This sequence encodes CASSIPRDRGTGELFF. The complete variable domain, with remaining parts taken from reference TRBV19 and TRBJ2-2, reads DGGITQSPKYLFRKEGQNVTLSCEQNLNHDAMYWYRQDPGQGLRLIYYSQIVNDFQKGDIAEGYSVSREKKESFPLTVTSAQKNPTAFYLCASSIPRDRGTGELFFGEGSRLTVL.

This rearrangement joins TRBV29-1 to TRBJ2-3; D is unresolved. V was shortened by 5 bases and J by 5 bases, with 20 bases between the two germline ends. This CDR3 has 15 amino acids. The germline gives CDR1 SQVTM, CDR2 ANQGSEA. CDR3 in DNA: TGCAGCGTTTCTTTCCCTAGAGAAGCCGTAGATACGCAGTATTTT. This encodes CSVSFPREAVDTQYF.

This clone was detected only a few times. The CDR3 spells CASSFLQGSSGYTF. DNA for the CDR3: TGTGCCAGCAGCTTTCTACAGGGAAGCAGTGGCTACACCTTC. The chain carries TRBV7-9 and TRBJ1-2, with D possibly TRBD1 on 6 matching bases. Per germline, CDR1 SEHNR and CDR2 FQNEAQ (reference sequence). V lost 3 bases and J 7 bases, leaving 15 bases between the germline ends. This CDR3 spans 14 amino acids.

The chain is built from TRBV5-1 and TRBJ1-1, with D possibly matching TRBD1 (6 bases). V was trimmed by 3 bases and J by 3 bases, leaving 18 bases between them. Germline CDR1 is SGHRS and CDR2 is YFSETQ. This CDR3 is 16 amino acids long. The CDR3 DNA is TGCGCCAGCAGCTCCAACTCACAGGGTGGGGACACTGAAGCTTTCTTT. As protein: CASSSNSQGGDTEAFF. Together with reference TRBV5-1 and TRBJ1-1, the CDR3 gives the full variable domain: KAGVTQTPRYLIKTRGQQVTLSCSPISGHRSVSWYQQTPGQGLQFLFEYFSETQRNKGNFPGRFSGRQFSNSRSEMNVSTLELGDSALYLCASSSNSQGGDTEAFFGQGTRLTVV.

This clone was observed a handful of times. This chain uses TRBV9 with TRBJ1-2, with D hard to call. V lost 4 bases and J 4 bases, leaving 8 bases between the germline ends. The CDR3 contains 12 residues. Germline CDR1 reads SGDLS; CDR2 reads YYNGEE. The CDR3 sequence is CASSLIFYGYTF. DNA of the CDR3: TGTGCCAGCAGCCTTATCTTCTATGGCTACACCTTC.

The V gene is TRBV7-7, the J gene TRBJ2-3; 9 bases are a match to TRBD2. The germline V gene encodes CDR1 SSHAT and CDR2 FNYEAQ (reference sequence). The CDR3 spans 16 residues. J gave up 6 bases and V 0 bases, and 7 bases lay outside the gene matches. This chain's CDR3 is CASSLAGGGALDTQYF. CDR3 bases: TGTGCCAGCAGCTTAGCTGGCGGGGGGGCCCTCGATACGCAGTATTTT.

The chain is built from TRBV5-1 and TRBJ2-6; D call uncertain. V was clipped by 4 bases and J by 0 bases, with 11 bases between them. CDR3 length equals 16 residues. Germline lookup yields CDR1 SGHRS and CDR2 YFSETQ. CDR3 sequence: CASSVNYNSGANVLTF. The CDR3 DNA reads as TGCGCCAGCAGCGTGAATTACAACTCTGGGGCCAACGTCCTGACTTTC. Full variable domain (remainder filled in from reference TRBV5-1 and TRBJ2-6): KAGVTQTPRYLIKTRGQQVTLSCSPISGHRSVSWYQQTPGQGLQFLFEYFSETQRNKGNFPGRFSGRQFSNSRSEMNVSTLELGDSALYLCASSVNYNSGANVLTFGAGSRLTVL.

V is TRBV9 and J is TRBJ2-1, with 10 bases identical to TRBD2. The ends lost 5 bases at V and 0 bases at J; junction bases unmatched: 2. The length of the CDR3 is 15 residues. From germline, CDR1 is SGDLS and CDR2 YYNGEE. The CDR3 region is CASSRLAGSYNEQFF. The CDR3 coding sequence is TGTGCCAGCAGTAGACTAGCGGGCTCCTACAATGAGCAGTTCTTC. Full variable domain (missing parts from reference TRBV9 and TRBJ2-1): DSGVTQTPKHLITATGQRVTLRCSPRSGDLSVYWYQQSLDQGLQFLIQYYNGEERAKGNILERFSAQQFPDLHSELNLSSLELGDSALYFCASSRLAGSYNEQFFGPGTRLTVL.

CDR3 DNA: TGTGCCAGCAGCTTAGCCGCCGGGAGGTCAGGGAAGAACACTGAAGCTTTCTTT. Protein product: CASSLAAGRSGKNTEAFF. The rearrangement joins TRBV7-9 to TRBJ1-1; D might be TRBD1 (5 bases). V shed 0 bases and J shed 1 base, with 18 bases lying between them. Germline CDR1 SEHNR, CDR2 FQNEAQ (reference sequence). The CDR3 is 18 amino acids.

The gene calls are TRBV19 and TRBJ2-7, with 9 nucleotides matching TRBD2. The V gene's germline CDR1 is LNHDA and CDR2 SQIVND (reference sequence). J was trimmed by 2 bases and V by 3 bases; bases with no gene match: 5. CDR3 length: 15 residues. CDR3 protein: CASSISREGPYEQYF. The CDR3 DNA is TGTGCCAGTAGTATTTCGCGGGAGGGCCCCTACGAGCAGTACTTC.

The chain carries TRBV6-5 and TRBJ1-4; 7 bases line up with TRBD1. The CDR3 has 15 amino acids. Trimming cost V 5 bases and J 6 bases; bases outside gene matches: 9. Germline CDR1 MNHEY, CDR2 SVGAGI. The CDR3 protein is CASSTRQGGHEKLFF. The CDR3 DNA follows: TGTGCCAGCAGTACTCGACAGGGCGGGCATGAAAAACTGTTTTTT.